Many counts were recorded for the clone carrying this T cell receptor beta chain. Its specificity is not known. When ophthalmopathy did not progress within 18 months, Graves' hyperthyroidism was considered stable. These patients, aged 18 to 65, had recently diagnosed hyperthyroidism lasting under 2 months. There were TCR beta CDR3 regions amplified from RNA transcripts. RT-PCR in the first round (using the HTBI primer set) targeted the TCR CDR3. TCRdb recomputed calls from the multiplex PCR reads with MiXCR, one row per CDR3 protein. The repertoire includes fewer than 800,000 distinct CDR3 sequences, 16% of them detected once, and under 9.5% sits in the top ten. V was clipped by 11 bases and J by 8 bases; unmatched bases: 9. CDR1 and CDR2 from the germline V gene are SNHLY and FYNNEI. The CDR3 is 14 residues long. The data derive from a study of T cells in Graves' hyperthyroidism and ophthalmopathy.

Study-level findings and limits: Median prediction lead before ophthalmopathy onset was six to eight months with the model.

The TCR sequence derives from a man aged 18 to 35 with Graves' hyperthyroidism. The chain links TRBV2 to TRBJ2-1; 13 nucleotides align to TRBD2. Sample: blood. DNA for the CDR3: TGTGCCGACCGGCGGACTAGCGGGAGCTATGAGCAGTTCTTC. Amino acid sequence: CADRRTSGSYEQFF.